This T cell receptor beta chain originates from a study of cytomegalovirus exposure and HLA in healthy donors. Study-level findings and limits: The authors later linked a missense DCLRE1C variant to TCR beta V- and J-gene trimming. Looking again later, the authors saw that most CMV-associated TCR beta chains seemed HLA-restricted. Association with HLA alleles at 0.05 false discovery rate was found for 15,000 or so TCR beta sequences in a later analysis.

Donors sampled were nominally healthy, though unrecorded immune exposures were likely. PCR involved 60 Vbeta and 13 Jbeta primers. Here immunoSEQ multiplex PCR was the method, and the copy in TCRdb shows in-frame clones only, minus some. The sample records approximately 110,000 clones, approximately 80% being singletons. As to this clone: No antigen is known for it.

The ends lost 5 bases at V and 6 bases at J; junction bases unmatched: 12. The CDR3 is 15 residues long. Germline CDR1 and CDR2: MNHNS and SASEGT. The chain uses TRBV6-1 and TRBJ1-2; the match to TRBD1 covers 7 bases. Specimen: PBMCs. This TCR came from a woman in her 30s in good health and CMV-seronegative. CDR3 protein: CASSSRWQGEDGYTF. Here the CDR3 DNA reads TGTGCCAGCAGTTCAAGGTGGCAGGGGGAGGATGGCTACACCTTC.